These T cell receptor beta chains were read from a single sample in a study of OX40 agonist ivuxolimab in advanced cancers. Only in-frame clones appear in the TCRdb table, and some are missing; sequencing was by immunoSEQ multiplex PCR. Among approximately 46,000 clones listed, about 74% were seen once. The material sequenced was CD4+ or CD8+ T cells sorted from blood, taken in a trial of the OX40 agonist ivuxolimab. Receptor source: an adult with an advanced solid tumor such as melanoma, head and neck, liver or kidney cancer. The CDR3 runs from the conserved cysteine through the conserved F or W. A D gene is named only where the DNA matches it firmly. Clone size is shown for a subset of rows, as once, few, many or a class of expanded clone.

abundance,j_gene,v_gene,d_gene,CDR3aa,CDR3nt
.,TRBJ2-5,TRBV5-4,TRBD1,CASNKRTGAQETQYF,TGTGCCAGCAATAAACGGACAGGCGCTCAAGAGACCCAGTACTTC
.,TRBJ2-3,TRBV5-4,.,CASSLDRGMTDTQYF,TGTGCCAGCAGCTTGGACCGCGGGATGACAGATACGCAGTATTTT
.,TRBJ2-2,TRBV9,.,CASSVYYNTGELFF,TGTGCCAGCAGCGTTTACTATAACACCGGGGAGCTGTTTTTT
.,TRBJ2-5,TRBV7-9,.,CASSHTLQETQYF,TGTGCCAGCAGCCACACCCTCCAAGAGACCCAGTACTTC
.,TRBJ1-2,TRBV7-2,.,CASSLPDRPVGYTF,TGTGCCAGCAGCTTACCAGACAGGCCGGTTGGCTACACCTTC
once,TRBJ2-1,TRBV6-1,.,CASSVAGSYNEQFF,TGTGCCAGCAGTGTGGCAGGGAGTTACAATGAGCAGTTCTTC
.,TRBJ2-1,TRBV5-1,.,CASSLMASYNEQFF,TGCGCCAGCAGCTTGATGGCCAGCTACAATGAGCAGTTCTTC
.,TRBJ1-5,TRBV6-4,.,CASSPDSSNQPQHF,TGTGCCAGCAGCCCGGACAGCAGCAATCAGCCCCAGCATTTT
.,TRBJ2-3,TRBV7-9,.,CASSPRTKDTQYF,TGTGCCAGCAGCCCGAGGACCAAGGATACGCAGTATTTT
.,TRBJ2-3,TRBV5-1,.,CASSLTLGGSTDTQYF,TGCGCCAGCAGCCTCACGCTCGGGGGAAGCACAGATACGCAGTATTTT
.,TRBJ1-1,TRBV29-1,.,CSVAVLNTEAFF,TGCAGCGTCGCCGTACTGAACACTGAAGCTTTCTTT
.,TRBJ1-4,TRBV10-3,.,CAISDRAGNEKLFF,TGTGCCATCAGTGACAGGGCTGGTAATGAAAAACTGTTTTTT
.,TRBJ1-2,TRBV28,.,CASSTYLHYGYTF,TGTGCCAGCTCAACATACCTCCACTATGGCTACACCTTC
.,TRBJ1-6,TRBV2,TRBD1,CASTSRGTGGSPLHF,TGTGCCAGCACCTCCCGAGGGACAGGGGGTTCACCCCTCCACTTT
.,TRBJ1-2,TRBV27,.,CASSLSRTGWGYTF,TGTGCCAGCAGTTTATCTCGAACAGGGTGGGGCTACACCTTC
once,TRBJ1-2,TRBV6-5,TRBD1,CASRRDRVVLGYTF,TGTGCCAGCAGGCGGGACAGGGTTGTGTTGGGCTACACCTTC
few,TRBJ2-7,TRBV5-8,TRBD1,CASSPRTGRYYEQYF,TGTGCCAGCAGCCCCAGGACAGGGCGATACTACGAGCAGTACTTC
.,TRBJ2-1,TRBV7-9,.,CASSLFEYNEQFF,TGTGCCAGCAGCTTATTTGAATACAATGAGCAGTTCTTC
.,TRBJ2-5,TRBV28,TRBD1,CATWTGGRETQYF,TGTGCCACCTGGACAGGGGGCCGAGAGACCCAGTACTTC
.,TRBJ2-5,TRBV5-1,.,CASSPGAGGGETQYF,TGCGCCAGCAGCCCTGGAGCCGGGGGCGGGGAGACCCAGTACTTC
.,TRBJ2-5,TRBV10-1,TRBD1,CARPRQGPQETQYF,TGCGCCCGACCAAGACAGGGCCCCCAAGAGACCCAGTACTTC
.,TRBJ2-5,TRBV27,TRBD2,CASSSTSRETQYF,TGTGCCAGCAGTTCGACTAGCCGGGAGACCCAGTACTTC
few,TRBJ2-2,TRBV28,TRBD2,CASGLGPGTGELFF,TGTGCCAGCGGACTAGGGCCGGGCACCGGGGAGCTGTTTTTT
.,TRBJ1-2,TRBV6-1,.,CASSELQGGEDYGYTF,TGTGCCAGCAGTGAATTACAGGGAGGGGAGGACTATGGCTACACCTTC
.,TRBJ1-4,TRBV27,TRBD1,CATELARDRVIWTNEKLFF,TGTGCCACCGAACTTGCCCGGGACAGGGTTATTTGGACTAATGAAAAACTGTTTTTT
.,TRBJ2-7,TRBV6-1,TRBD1,CASRQGANEQYF,TGTGCCAGCAGACAGGGGGCGAACGAGCAGTACTTC
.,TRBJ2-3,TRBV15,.,CATSRGDSTDTQYF,TGTGCCACCAGCAGAGGGGATAGCACAGATACGCAGTATTTT
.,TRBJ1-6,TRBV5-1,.,CASSLDLLNSPLHF,TGCGCCAGCAGCTTGGATCTTTTAAATTCACCCCTCCACTTT
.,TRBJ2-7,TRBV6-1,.,CASRPTRTSSYEQYF,TGTGCCAGCAGGCCCACCCGAACTTCATCCTACGAGCAGTACTTC
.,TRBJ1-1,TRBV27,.,CASSLKGGGGAFF,TGTGCCAGCAGTTTAAAGGGGGGCGGCGGAGCTTTCTTT
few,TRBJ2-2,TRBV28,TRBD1,CASSSTGSGNGELFF,TGTGCCAGCAGCTCGACAGGGAGTGGGAACGGGGAGCTGTTTTTT
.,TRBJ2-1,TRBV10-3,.,CAISDSTYNEQFF,TGTGCCATCAGTGACAGTACCTACAATGAGCAGTTCTTC
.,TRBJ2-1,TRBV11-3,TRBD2,CASSLASGGFGEQFF,TGTGCCAGCAGCTTAGCTAGCGGGGGTTTCGGGGAGCAGTTCTTC
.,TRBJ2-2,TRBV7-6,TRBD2,CASSLRAGGLANTGELFF,TGTGCCAGCAGCTTACGGGCGGGAGGGTTAGCGAACACCGGGGAGCTGTTTTTT
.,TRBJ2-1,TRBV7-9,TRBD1,CASSNRGFEQFF,TGTGCCAGCAGCAACAGGGGATTTGAGCAGTTCTTC
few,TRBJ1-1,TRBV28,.,CATPQPLAFF,TGTGCCACCCCCCAGCCCCTGGCTTTCTTT
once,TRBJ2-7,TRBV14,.,CASSQIAGLGSYEQYF,TGTGCCAGCAGCCAGATTGCGGGATTAGGCTCCTACGAGCAGTACTTC
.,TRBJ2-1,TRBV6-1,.,CASSPLETRVREQFF,TGTGCCAGCAGTCCCCTTGAGACTAGGGTCAGAGAGCAGTTCTTC
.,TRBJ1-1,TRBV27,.,CASSSGKPNTEAFF,TGTGCCAGCAGTTCCGGCAAACCAAACACTGAAGCTTTCTTT
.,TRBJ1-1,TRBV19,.,CASRTFYGGGNTEAFF,TGTGCCAGTAGGACGTTCTATGGGGGGGGAAACACTGAAGCTTTCTTT
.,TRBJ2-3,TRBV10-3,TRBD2,CAIGTSGSGQDTQYF,TGTGCCATCGGGACTAGCGGGAGTGGTCAAGATACGCAGTATTTT
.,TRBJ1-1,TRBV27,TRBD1,CASRGTGGLTEAFF,TGTGCCAGCAGGGGGACAGGGGGATTGACTGAAGCTTTCTTT
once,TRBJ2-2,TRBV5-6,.,CASTLGAGANTGELFF,TGTGCCAGCACCCTGGGGGCGGGGGCGAACACCGGGGAGCTGTTTTTT
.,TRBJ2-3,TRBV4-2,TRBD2,CASSQLGTSGGENTQYF,TGTGCCAGCAGCCAACTGGGGACTAGCGGGGGGGAGAATACGCAGTATTTT
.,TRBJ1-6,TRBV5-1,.,CASSLLQENSPLHF,TGCGCCAGCAGCTTGTTACAGGAAAATTCACCCCTCCACTTT
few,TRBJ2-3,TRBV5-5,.,CASSLEADTQYF,TGTGCCAGCAGCTTGGAGGCAGATACGCAGTATTTT
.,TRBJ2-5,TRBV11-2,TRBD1,CASSRDRGWETQYF,TGTGCCAGCAGCCGGGACAGGGGATGGGAGACCCAGTACTTC
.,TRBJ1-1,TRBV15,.,CATRGGGYNTEAFF,TGTGCCACCAGGGGTGGGGGTTATAACACTGAAGCTTTCTTT
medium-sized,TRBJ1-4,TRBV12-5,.,CASGFRSNNEKLFF,TGTGCTAGTGGTTTCAGGTCTAATAATGAAAAACTGTTTTTT
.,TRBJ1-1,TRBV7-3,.,CASSLAANTEAFF,TGTGCCAGCAGCTTAGCAGCGAACACTGAAGCTTTCTTT
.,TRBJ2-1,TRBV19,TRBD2,CASSLLAGGAVNEQFF,TGTGCCAGTAGTCTACTAGCGGGAGGAGCCGTGAATGAGCAGTTCTTC
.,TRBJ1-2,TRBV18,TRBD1,CASSPPGTVNYGYTF,TGTGCCAGCTCACCACCCGGGACAGTTAACTATGGCTACACCTTC
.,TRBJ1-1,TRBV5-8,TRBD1,CASSRQGMGYGNTEAFF,TGTGCCAGCAGCCGACAGGGTATGGGATATGGAAACACTGAAGCTTTCTTT
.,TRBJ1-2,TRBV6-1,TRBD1,CAIRGVLIGYTF,TGTGCCATCAGGGGGGTGTTGATTGGCTACACCTTC